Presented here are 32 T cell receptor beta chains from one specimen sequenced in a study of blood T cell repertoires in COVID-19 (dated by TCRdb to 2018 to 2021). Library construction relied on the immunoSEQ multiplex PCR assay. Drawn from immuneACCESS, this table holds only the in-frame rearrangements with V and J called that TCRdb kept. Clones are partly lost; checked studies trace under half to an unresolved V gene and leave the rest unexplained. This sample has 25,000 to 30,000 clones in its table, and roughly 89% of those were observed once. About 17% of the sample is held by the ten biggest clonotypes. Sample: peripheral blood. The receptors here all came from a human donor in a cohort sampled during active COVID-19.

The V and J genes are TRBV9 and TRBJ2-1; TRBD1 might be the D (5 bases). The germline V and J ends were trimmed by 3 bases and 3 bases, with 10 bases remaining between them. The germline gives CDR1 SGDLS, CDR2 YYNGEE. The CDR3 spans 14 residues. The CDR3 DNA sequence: TGTGCCAGCAGCGACCGGACACGCTACAATGAGCAGTTCTTC. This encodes CASSDRTRYNEQFF.

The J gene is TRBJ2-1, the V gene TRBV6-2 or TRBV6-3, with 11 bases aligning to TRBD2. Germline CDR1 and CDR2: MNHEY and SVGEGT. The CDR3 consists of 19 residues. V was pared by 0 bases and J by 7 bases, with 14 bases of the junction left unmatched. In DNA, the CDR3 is TGTGCCAGCAGTTACTCCACTAGCGGGGGCCCTCTAAACCTTAATGAGCAGTTCTTC. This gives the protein CASSYSTSGGPLNLNEQFF.

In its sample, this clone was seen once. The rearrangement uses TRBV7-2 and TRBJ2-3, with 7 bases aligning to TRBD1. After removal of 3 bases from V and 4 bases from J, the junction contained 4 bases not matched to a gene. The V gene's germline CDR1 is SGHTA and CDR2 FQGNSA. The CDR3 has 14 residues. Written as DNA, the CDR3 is TGTGCCAGCAGCTTTGACAGGGCCGCAGATACGCAGTATTTT. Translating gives CASSFDRAADTQYF.

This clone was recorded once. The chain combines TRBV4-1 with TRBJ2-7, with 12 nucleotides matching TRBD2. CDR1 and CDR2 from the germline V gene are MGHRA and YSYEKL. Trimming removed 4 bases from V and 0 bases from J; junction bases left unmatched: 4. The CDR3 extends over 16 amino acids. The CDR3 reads CASSPRLAGDSYEQYF. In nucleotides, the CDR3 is TGCGCCAGCAGCCCCCGACTAGCGGGGGACTCCTACGAGCAGTACTTC.

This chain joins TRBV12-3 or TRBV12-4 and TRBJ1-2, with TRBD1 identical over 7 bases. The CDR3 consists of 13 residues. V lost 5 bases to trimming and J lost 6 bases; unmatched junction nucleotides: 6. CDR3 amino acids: CASSGTGENGYTF. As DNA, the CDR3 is TGTGCCAGCAGTGGTACAGGGGAGAATGGCTACACCTTC.

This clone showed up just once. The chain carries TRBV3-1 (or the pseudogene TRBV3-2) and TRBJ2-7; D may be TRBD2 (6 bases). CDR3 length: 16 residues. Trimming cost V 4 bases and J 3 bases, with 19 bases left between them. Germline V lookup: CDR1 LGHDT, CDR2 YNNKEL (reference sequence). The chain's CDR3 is CASSPGFGGPDYEQYF. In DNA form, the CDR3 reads TGTGCCAGCAGCCCGGGCTTCGGGGGACCGGACTACGAGCAGTACTTC.

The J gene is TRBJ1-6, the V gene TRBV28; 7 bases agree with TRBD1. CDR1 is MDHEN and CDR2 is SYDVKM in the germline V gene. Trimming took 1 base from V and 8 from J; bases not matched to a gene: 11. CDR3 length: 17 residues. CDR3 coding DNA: TGTGCCAGCAGTTTATTGATGTTCGGGACAGCCTATTCACCCCTCCACTTT. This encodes CASSLLMFGTAYSPLHF.

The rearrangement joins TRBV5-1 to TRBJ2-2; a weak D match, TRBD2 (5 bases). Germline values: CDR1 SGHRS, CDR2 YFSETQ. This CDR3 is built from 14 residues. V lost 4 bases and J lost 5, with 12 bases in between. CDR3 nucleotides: TGCGCCAGCAGCGGCGGGCCCGGGACCGGGGAGCTGTTTTTT. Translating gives CASSGGPGTGELFF. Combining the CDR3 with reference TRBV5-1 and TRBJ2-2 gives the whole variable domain KAGVTQTPRYLIKTRGQQVTLSCSPISGHRSVSWYQQTPGQGLQFLFEYFSETQRNKGNFPGRFSGRQFSNSRSEMNVSTLELGDSALYLCASSGGPGTGELFFGEGSRLTVL.

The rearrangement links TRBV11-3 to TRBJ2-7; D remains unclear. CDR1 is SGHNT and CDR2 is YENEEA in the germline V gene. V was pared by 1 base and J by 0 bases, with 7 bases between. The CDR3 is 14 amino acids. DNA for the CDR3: TGTGCCAGCAGCTTAGGGCAGTTCTCCTACGAGCAGTACTTC. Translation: CASSLGQFSYEQYF.

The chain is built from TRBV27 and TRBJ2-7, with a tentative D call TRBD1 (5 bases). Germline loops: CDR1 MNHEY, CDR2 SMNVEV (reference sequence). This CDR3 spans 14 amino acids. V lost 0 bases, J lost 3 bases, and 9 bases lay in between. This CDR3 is CASSLSRQNYEQYF. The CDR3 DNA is TGTGCCAGCAGTTTATCGCGACAGAACTACGAGCAGTACTTC.

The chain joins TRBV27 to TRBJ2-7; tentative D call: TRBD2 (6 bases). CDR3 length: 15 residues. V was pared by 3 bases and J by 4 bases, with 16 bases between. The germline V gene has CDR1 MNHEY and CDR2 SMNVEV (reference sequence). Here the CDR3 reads CASSFSGPLRYEQYF. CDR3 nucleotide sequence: TGTGCCAGCAGTTTTAGCGGCCCCCTCAGATACGAGCAGTACTTC.

DNA for the CDR3: TGTGCCAGCAGCTCCCGGTCGCAGCCCCAGCATTTT. Translating it yields CASSSRSQPQHF. V is TRBV7-2 and J is TRBJ1-5; D is uncertain. The CDR3 is 12 residues long. Trimming removed 4 bases at V and 7 bases at J, with 8 bases between. CDR1 and CDR2 from the germline V gene are SGHTA and FQGNSA.

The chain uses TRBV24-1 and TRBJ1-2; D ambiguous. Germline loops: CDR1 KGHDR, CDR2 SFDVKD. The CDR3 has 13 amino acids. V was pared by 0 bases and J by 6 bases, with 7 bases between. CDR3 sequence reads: CATSDLRGDGYTF. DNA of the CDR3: TGTGCCACCAGTGATTTGCGGGGAGATGGCTACACCTTC.

Written as DNA, the CDR3 is TGTGCCAGCAGCACCAGCGTTGACAGGGATGAGCAGTTCTTC. Amino acid sequence: CASSTSVDRDEQFF. The V gene is TRBV7-2, the J gene TRBJ2-1, with TRBD1 matching over 7 bases. V dropped 5 bases and J dropped 8; count of bases not matched to a gene: 9. CDR3 size: 14 residues. Germline lookup yields CDR1 SGHTA and CDR2 FQGNSA.

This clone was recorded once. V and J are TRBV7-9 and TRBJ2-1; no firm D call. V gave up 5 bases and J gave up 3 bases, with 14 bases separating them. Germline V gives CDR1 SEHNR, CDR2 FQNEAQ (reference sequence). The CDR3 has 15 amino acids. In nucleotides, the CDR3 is TGTGCCAGCAGCCCCCGTTCTAACTTCTACAATGAGCAGTTCTTC. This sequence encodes CASSPRSNFYNEQFF.

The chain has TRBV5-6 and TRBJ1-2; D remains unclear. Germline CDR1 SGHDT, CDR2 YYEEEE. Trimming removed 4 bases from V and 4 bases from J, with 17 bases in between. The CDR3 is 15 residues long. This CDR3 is CASSLRRGLGYGYTF. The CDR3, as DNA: TGTGCCAGCAGCCTGAGGCGGGGTTTAGGCTATGGCTACACCTTC.

CDR3 protein: CASSLGSGTGIDTQYF. CDR3 in DNA: TGTGCCAGCAGCTTAGGTTCGGGGACAGGGATAGATACGCAGTATTTT. The chain carries TRBV7-2 and TRBJ2-3; 9 bases agree with TRBD1. Germline V gene data show CDR1 as SGHTA and CDR2 as FQGNSA. Trimming removed 1 base from V and 5 bases from J; junction bases left unmatched: 7. The CDR3 is made up of 16 amino acids.

The CDR3 loop reads CASSWATTTSVQETQYF. Here the CDR3 DNA reads TGTGCCAGCAGTTGGGCTACCACAACTAGCGTCCAAGAGACCCAGTACTTC. The genes are TRBV2 and TRBJ2-5; 7 bases are shared with TRBD2. From germline, CDR1 is SNHLY and CDR2 FYNNEI. V dropped 5 bases and J dropped 1; count of bases not matched to a gene: 13. There are 17 residues in the CDR3.

CDR3 in amino acids: CATSAEGGDTGELFF. The CDR3 coding sequence is TGTGCCACCAGCGCGGAGGGGGGGGACACCGGGGAGCTGTTTTTT. The chain has TRBV24-1 and TRBJ2-2; perhaps TRBD2 as D (7 bases). Trimming removed 7 bases at V and 3 bases at J, with 14 bases between. CDR3 length: 15 residues. CDR1 is KGHDR and CDR2 is SFDVKD in the germline V gene.

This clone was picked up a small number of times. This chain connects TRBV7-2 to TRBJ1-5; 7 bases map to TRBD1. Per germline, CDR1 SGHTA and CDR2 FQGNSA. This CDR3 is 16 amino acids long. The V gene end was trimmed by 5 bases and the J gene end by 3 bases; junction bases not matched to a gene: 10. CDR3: CASSVAGTADNQPQHF. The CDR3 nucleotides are TGTGCCAGCAGCGTCGCCGGGACAGCCGACAATCAGCCCCAGCATTTT.

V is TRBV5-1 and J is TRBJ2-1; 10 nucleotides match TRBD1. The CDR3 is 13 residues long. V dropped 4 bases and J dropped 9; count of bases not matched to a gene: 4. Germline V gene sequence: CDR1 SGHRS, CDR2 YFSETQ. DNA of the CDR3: TGCGCCAGCAGCCTCGGACAGGGGGGTGAGCAGTTCTTC. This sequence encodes CASSLGQGGEQFF. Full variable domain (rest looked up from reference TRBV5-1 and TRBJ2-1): KAGVTQTPRYLIKTRGQQVTLSCSPISGHRSVSWYQQTPGQGLQFLFEYFSETQRNKGNFPGRFSGRQFSNSRSEMNVSTLELGDSALYLCASSLGQGGEQFFGPGTRLTVL.

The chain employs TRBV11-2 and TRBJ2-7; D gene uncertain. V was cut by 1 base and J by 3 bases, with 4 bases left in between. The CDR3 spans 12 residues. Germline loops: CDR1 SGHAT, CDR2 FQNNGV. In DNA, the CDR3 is TGTGCCAGCAGCTTAGTCGGCTACGAGCAGTACTTC. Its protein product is CASSLVGYEQYF.

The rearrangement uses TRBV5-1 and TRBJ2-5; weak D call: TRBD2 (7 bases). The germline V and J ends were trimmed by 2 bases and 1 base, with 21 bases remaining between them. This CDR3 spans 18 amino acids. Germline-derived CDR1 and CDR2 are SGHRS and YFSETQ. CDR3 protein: CASSLNPGGSRIQETQYF. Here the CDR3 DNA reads TGCGCCAGCAGCTTAAACCCGGGGGGCTCCCGAATCCAAGAGACCCAGTACTTC.

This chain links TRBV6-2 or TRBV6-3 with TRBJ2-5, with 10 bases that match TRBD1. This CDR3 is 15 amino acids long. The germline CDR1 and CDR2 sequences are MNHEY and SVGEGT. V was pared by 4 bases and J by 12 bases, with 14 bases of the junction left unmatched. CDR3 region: CASSSLRDRGAQEYF. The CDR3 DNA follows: TGTGCCAGCAGTTCCCTCCGGGACAGGGGCGCTCAGGAGTACTTC.

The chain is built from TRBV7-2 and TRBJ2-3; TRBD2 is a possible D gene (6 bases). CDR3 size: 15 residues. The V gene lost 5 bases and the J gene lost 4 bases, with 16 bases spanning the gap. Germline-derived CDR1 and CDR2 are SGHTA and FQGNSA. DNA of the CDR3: TGTGCCAGCAGCCCCCGGCCTAGCGCTGCAGATACGCAGTATTTT. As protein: CASSPRPSAADTQYF. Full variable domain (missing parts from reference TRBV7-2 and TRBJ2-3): GAGVSQSPSNKVTEKGKDVELRCDPISGHTALYWYRQSLGQGLEFLIYFQGNSAPDKSGLPSDRFSAERTGGSVSTLTIQRTQQEDSAVYLCASSPRPSAADTQYFGPGTRLTVL.

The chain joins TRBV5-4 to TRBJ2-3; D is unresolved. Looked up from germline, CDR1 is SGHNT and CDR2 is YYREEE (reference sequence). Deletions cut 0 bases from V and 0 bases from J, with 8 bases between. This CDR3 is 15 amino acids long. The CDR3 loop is CASSLAPDSTDTQYF. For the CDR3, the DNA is TGTGCCAGCAGCTTGGCACCAGATAGCACAGATACGCAGTATTTT.

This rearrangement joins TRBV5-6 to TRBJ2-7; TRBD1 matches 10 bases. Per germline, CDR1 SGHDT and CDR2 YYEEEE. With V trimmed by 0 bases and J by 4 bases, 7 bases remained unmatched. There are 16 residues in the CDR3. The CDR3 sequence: CASSLGLGQGSYEQYF. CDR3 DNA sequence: TGTGCCAGCAGCTTGGGATTGGGACAGGGGTCTTACGAGCAGTACTTC.

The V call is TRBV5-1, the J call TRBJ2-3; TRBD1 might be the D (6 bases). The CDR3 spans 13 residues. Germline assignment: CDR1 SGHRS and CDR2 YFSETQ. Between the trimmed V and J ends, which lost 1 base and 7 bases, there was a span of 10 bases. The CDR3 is CASSLNRENTQYF. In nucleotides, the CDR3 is TGCGCCAGCAGCTTGAACAGGGAGAATACGCAGTATTTT.

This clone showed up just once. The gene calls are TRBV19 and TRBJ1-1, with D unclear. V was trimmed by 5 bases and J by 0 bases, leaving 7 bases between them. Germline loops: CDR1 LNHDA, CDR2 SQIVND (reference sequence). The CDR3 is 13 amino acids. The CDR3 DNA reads TGTGCCAGTAGTGTCATTTTGAACACTGAAGCTTTCTTT. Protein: CASSVILNTEAFF.

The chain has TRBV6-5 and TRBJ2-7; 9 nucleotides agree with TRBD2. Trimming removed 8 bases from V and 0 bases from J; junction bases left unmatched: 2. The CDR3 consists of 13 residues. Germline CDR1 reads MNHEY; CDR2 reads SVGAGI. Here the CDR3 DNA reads TGTGCCAGCCGACTAGCGGTCTCCTACGAGCAGTACTTC. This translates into CASRLAVSYEQYF.

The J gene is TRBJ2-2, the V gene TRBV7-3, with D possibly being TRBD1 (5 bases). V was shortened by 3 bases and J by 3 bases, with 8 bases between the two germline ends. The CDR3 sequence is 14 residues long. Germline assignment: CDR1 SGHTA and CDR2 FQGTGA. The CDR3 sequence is CASSFSRDTGELFF. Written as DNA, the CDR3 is TGTGCCAGCAGCTTCTCCAGGGACACCGGGGAGCTGTTTTTT.

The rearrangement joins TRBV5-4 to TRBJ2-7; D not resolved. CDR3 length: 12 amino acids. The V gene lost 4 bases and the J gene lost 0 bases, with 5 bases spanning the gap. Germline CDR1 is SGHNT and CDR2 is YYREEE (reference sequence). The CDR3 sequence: CASSQDSYEQYF. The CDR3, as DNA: TGTGCCAGCAGCCAGGACTCCTACGAGCAGTACTTC.